The rows below give T cell receptor beta chains drawn from one sample of a study of T-cell reconstitution after alpha-beta-depleted transplantation in children. TCRdb processed the PCR reads anew with MiXCR; each CDR3 protein has one entry. The sample lists 350,000 to 400,000 distinct CDR3 sequences, around 21% occurring once. The specimen was PBMCs from the stem cell graft donor, collected from the stem cell graft. These receptor sequences come from a human donor who donated a stem cell graft to a child with acute myeloid leukemia. Each CDR3 is given with its conserved first and last residue. The D gene is left open where the match is weak. Clone size is not always given. Where it is, it says once, few, many or a class for expanded clones.

CDR3 DNA	CDR3 protein	CDR3 length	V gene	J gene	D gene	clone size
TGTGCCAGCAGCGAGAGACGGAATTATAATTCACCCCTCCACTTT	CASSERRNYNSPLHF	15	TRBV9	TRBJ1-6	NA	NA
TGTGCCAGCAGCCCCTGGCCGGGGGGCAGCACAGATACGCAGTATTTT	CASSPWPGGSTDTQYF	16	TRBV4-2	TRBJ2-3	NA	many
TGTGCCAGCAGCCAAGAGGTTCAGCCCGGTGAGGAACTGTTTTTT	CASSQEVQPGEELFF	15	TRBV3-1	TRBJ1-4	NA	NA
TGTGCCAGCACCAAAACTGGTGGCGAGCAGTACTTC	CASTKTGGEQYF	12	TRBV11-2	TRBJ2-7	NA	NA
TGCAGCGGAGGACAGGGAAAGGGGCAGCCCCAGCATTTT	CSGGQGKGQPQHF	13	TRBV29-1	TRBJ1-5	TRBD1	many
TGCGCCAGCAGCCAGGACAGTCCTACTGGGGCCAACGTCCTGACTTTC	CASSQDSPTGANVLTF	16	TRBV4-1	TRBJ2-6	NA	NA
TGTGCCAGCAGTACCCCGGACAGGGAAGAGACCCAGTACTTC	CASSTPDREETQYF	14	TRBV12-3/TRBV12-4	TRBJ2-5	TRBD1	NA
TGTGCCAGCAGTTTAGGTCCTGGACTAGCGGGAGGGCCGGGGGAGACCCAGTACTTC	CASSLGPGLAGGPGETQYF	19	TRBV27	TRBJ2-5	TRBD2	NA
TGTGCCAGCAGCCAAGATTTCACGGAAAGCGGGAGGGCCGCGGCAGATACGCAGTATTTT	CASSQDFTESGRAAADTQYF	20	TRBV4-2	TRBJ2-3	TRBD2	NA
TGTGCCAGCAGAAGCGACAGGCACACTGAAGCTTTCTTT	CASRSDRHTEAFF	13	TRBV7-2	TRBJ1-1	NA	NA
TGTGCCAGCAGCTTAGTCAAATTTGGACCCCTTATAAAGCAGTTCTTC	CASSLVKFGPLIKQFF	16	TRBV7-2	TRBJ2-1	NA	NA
TGCAGTGCTAAGGGTGTGGGGGCGGGAGACGGATACGAGCAGTACTTC	CSAKGVGAGDGYEQYF	16	TRBV20-1	TRBJ2-7	NA	NA
TGCAGCGTTACGAGGACTAGCGGCCTCACCCAGTACTTC	CSVTRTSGLTQYF	13	TRBV29-1	TRBJ2-5	TRBD2	many
TGCAGTGCTAGCCCCGGAACAGGGGTAAACAATGAGCAGTTCTTC	CSASPGTGVNNEQFF	15	TRBV20-1	TRBJ2-1	TRBD1	few
TGCAGCGTTGAAGAGTGGGAGGGCCTGGAGACCCAGTACTTC	CSVEEWEGLETQYF	14	TRBV29-1	TRBJ2-5	TRBD2	NA
TGCAGTGCTGATCAACACCCTCGTGGCAGAACCGTTCAGCCCCAGCATTTT	CSADQHPRGRTVQPQHF	17	TRBV20-1	TRBJ1-5	NA	few
TGCGCCAGCAGCCAGCAGACAGGGGGCAATGAGCAGTTCTTC	CASSQQTGGNEQFF	14	TRBV4-1	TRBJ2-1	TRBD1	NA
TGTGCCAGCTCACCGGAGTTCAGGATGATAGCCAAAAACATTCAGTACTTC	CASSPEFRMIAKNIQYF	17	TRBV18	TRBJ2-4	NA	many
TGTGCCAGCAGCTTCAAAGCGAATCCCTACAATGAGCAGTTCTTC	CASSFKANPYNEQFF	15	TRBV11-2	TRBJ2-1	NA	NA
TGCAGTGCTAGAGGACTTTTTGACGAGCAGTACTTC	CSARGLFDEQYF	12	TRBV20-1	TRBJ2-7	NA	few
TGTGCCAGCAGCGGGCAGGGATGGCCTATCTACGAGCAGTACTTC	CASSGQGWPIYEQYF	15	TRBV7-9	TRBJ2-7	NA	few
TGTGCCAGTATGTCAGGGCCCTCTGGGGCCAACGTCCTGACTTTC	CASMSGPSGANVLTF	15	TRBV7-9	TRBJ2-6	NA	NA
TGTGCCAGCAGTGCTGGACGCAGATATCAGCCCCAGCATTTT	CASSAGRRYQPQHF	14	TRBV12-3/TRBV12-4	TRBJ1-5	NA	NA
TGTGCCAGCCGCCCGTCGGGGCTTAACACCGGGGAGCTGTTTTTT	CASRPSGLNTGELFF	15	TRBV6-1	TRBJ2-2	NA	few
TGCAGCGTCCGAGGACGTAGCTTCTACGAGCAGTACTTC	CSVRGRSFYEQYF	13	TRBV29-1	TRBJ2-7	NA	many
TGTGCCAGCAGCTCGAGCTGGGAGCAGTTCTTC	CASSSSWEQFF	11	TRBV5-6	TRBJ2-1	NA	NA
TGTGCCAGCAGCCCACCCCGTACAGGGTACGCAGATACGCAGTATTTT	CASSPPRTGYADTQYF	16	TRBV12-3/TRBV12-4	TRBJ2-3	NA	NA
TGCGCCAGCAGCTTCCGGGACAGATCCTACGAGCAGTACTTC	CASSFRDRSYEQYF	14	TRBV4-1	TRBJ2-7	TRBD1	once
TGCAGTGCTAGAAAGTCCGGGACAGGCCTTGAAAAACTGTTTTTT	CSARKSGTGLEKLFF	15	TRBV20-1	TRBJ1-4	TRBD1	few
TGTGCCAGCAGTTACTCGAGCCCCGGACAGGGAGATGAAGCTTTCTTT	CASSYSSPGQGDEAFF	16	TRBV6-5	TRBJ1-1	TRBD1	NA
TGTGCCAGCAGTCCCTGCGGGACAGGCGGGTGCGAGCAGTACTTC	CASSPCGTGGCEQYF	15	TRBV6-1	TRBJ2-7	TRBD1	NA
TGTGCCAGCAGTCGCGGACAGCGGAACACCGGGGAGCTGTTTTTT	CASSRGQRNTGELFF	15	TRBV27	TRBJ2-2	NA	many
TGCAGTGGTCAGCACCAAGAGACCCAGTACTTC	CSGQHQETQYF	11	TRBV20-1	TRBJ2-5	NA	many
TGCAGCGTTGATGTGAGCACGTCCCGGGATACGCAGTATTTT	CSVDVSTSRDTQYF	14	TRBV29-1	TRBJ2-3	NA	many
TGTGCCAGCAGTTTCGTGGGGACAGGGAACACTGAAGCTTTCTTT	CASSFVGTGNTEAFF	15	TRBV27	TRBJ1-1	TRBD1	few
TGTGCCAGCAAAGGAACAGGGGGCGCAAAGGCCTACAATGAGCAGTTCTTC	CASKGTGGAKAYNEQFF	17	TRBV25-1	TRBJ2-1	TRBD1	NA
TGTGCCACCAGCAGAGATCTGACGAGCTGGGAGACCCAGTACTTC	CATSRDLTSWETQYF	15	TRBV15	TRBJ2-5	NA	many
TGTGCCAGCAGTTTATTGAGAGCCAAAAACATTCAGTACTTC	CASSLLRAKNIQYF	14	TRBV12-3/TRBV12-4	TRBJ2-4	NA	few
TGCGCCAGCAGCTTGCGAGACCAGGCAACCTACGAGCAGTACTTC	CASSLRDQATYEQYF	15	TRBV5-1	TRBJ2-7	NA	NA
TGTGCCAGCAGGGGTGTTAACACCGGGGAGCTGTTTTTT	CASRGVNTGELFF	13	TRBV5-5	TRBJ2-2	NA	many
TGCGCCAGCAGCAAAGGGACAGGGGCCTACGAGCAGTACTTC	CASSKGTGAYEQYF	14	TRBV5-1	TRBJ2-7	TRBD1	NA
TGTGCCAGCAGTTTAGGTGGGCGAGGCGGGACTAGCTATCTTCTATACGAGCAGTACTTC	CASSLGGRGGTSYLLYEQYF	20	TRBV12-3/TRBV12-4	TRBJ2-7	TRBD2	once
TGTGCCAGCAGTAAAAGCGGGACTTACGAGCAGTACTTC	CASSKSGTYEQYF	13	TRBV12-3/TRBV12-4	TRBJ2-7	TRBD2	NA
TGCAGTGCTAGTGTTGATAACTATGGCTACACCTTC	CSASVDNYGYTF	12	TRBV20-1	TRBJ1-2	NA	many
TGCAGTGCTCAGCGGGAGGGGCCCCGTCCGTTCTTC	CSAQREGPRPFF	12	TRBV20-1	TRBJ2-1	TRBD2	many